The sequence of this T cell receptor beta chain was determined in a study of CD8 T cells in Susac syndrome. TEMRA cells were enriched by FACS, while CD8+ and CD4+ T cells were obtained through a negative isolation that was performed magnetically. A quantity of about 0.5 to 1 ug RNA underwent reverse transcription using random hexamers. Amplification of the TCR beta CDR3 was carried out by immunoSEQ multiplex PCR, which spanned a total of 54 Vbeta and 13 Jbeta segments. TCRdb re-analysed the immunoSEQ multiplex PCR reads in MiXCR, keeping a single row per CDR3 protein. This repertoire shows about 150,000 distinct CDR3 sequences, 90% to 95% found once; its top ten account for around 0.21%. The CDR3 has 15 residues. CDR1 and CDR2 (germline): LGHNT, FRNRAP. The V and J ends lost 7 bases and 0 bases respectively, with 13 bases between them.

This chain uses TRBV12-5 with TRBJ2-1; no reliable D call. The sequence was obtained from a human donor with multiple sclerosis. What was sequenced was CD8+ T cells from PBMCs. The CDR3 region has the DNA TGTGCTAGTGACGCCCCGCCTAGCTCCTACAATGAGCAGTTCTTC. Its protein product is CASDAPPSSYNEQFF.